A single sample is the source of the 5 T cell receptor beta chains below, sequenced in a study of shared clonotypes between healthy human individuals. Naive-designated CD8 cells lacked CD45RO, were positively enriched for CCR7, and omitted terminally differentiated effector memory CD45RA+ cells. The method was immunoSEQ multiplex PCR; TCRdb's version includes in-frame clones alone and lacks a portion of them. Here the sample spans around 2,000,000 clones, 90% to 95% being singletons. The sequencing sample was made of naive CD8+ T cells from PBMCs. The receptors here all came from a man younger than 35 in good health. Some clones in this sample may be carry-over from other donors' samples.

A remark on this clone: This specimen includes other DNA sequences encoding the same CDR3. J is TRBJ1-5 and V is TRBV27; no clear D. The CDR3 length is 12 residues. Trimming cost V 5 bases and J 0 bases, with 2 bases left between them. Germline V gene data show CDR1 as MNHEY and CDR2 as SMNVEV (reference sequence). The CDR3 loop reads CASSDSNQPQHF. The CDR3 nucleotides read TGTGCCAGCAGTGATAGCAATCAGCCCCAGCATTTT.

This clone was detected only once. An end of the junction does not agree with germline; a read error may underlie this. The V call is TRBV30, the J call TRBJ2-1; D is possibly TRBD2 (5 bases). Germline V gene lookup returns CDR1 GTSNPN and CDR2 SVGIG (reference sequence). This CDR3 has 13 amino acids. The CDR3 bases are TGTGCCACGTTGAAAGACTACCCCCGTATATTGGTCTTC. Translation: CATLKDYPRILVF.

The chain has TRBV7-9 and TRBJ2-5; D is perhaps TRBD1 or TRBD2 (5 bases each). The CDR3 covers 16 residues. The germline V and J ends were trimmed by 0 bases and 6 bases, with 17 bases remaining between them. The germline CDR1 and CDR2 sequences are SEHNR and FQNEAQ (reference sequence). The CDR3 coding sequence is TGTGCCAGCAGCTTAGCTCCGGCAGGGAGTCTTCAGACCCAGTACTTC. Residues: CASSLAPAGSLQTQYF.

The chain joins TRBV9 to TRBJ2-1, with 7 positions matching TRBD2. Trimming removed 3 bases from V and 5 bases from J; junction bases left unmatched: 5. Per germline, CDR1 SGDLS and CDR2 YYNGEE. The CDR3 covers 14 residues. The CDR3 region has the DNA TGTGCCAGCAGCGCCAGTCTAGCGGACAATGAGCAGTTCTTC. Translated, it gives CASSASLADNEQFF.

This clone is a singleton in its sample. The chain carries TRBV7-9 and TRBJ2-5; D is ambiguous. CDR1 is SEHNR, CDR2 FQNEAQ, per germline (reference sequence). Deletions cut 8 bases from V and 4 bases from J, with 14 bases between. CDR3 size: 13 residues. CDR3 DNA: TGTGCCAGCTTGAGTTGGACCGGAGAGACCCAGTACTTC. Residues: CASLSWTGETQYF. The full variable domain, completed using reference TRBV7-9 and TRBJ2-5, is DTGVSQNPRHKITKRGQNVTFRCDPISEHNRLYWYRQTLGQGPEFLTYFQNEAQLEKSRLLSDRFSAERPKGSFSTLEIQRTEQGDSAMYLCASLSWTGETQYFGPGTRLLVL.